Presented here are 16 T cell receptor beta chains from one specimen sequenced in a study of blood T cell repertoires in COVID-19. TCRdb keeps only in-frame clones here, not all; method: immunoSEQ multiplex PCR. The sample yields about 340,000 clones, about 86% seen once. The sample consisted of peripheral blood. These receptors were taken from a man aged 25 to 40 with active or convalescent COVID-19.

For the CDR3, the DNA is TGTGCCAGCAGTTTTCCCGGAGCAACTAATGAAAAACTGTTTTTT. Amino acids: CASSFPGATNEKLFF. V and J are TRBV6-6 and TRBJ1-4; D ambiguous. The germline V gene has CDR1 MNHNY and CDR2 SVGAGI (reference sequence). This CDR3 is built from 15 residues. The ends were cut back, 4 bases at V and 0 bases at J, with 9 bases in the middle.

The CDR3 DNA sequence: TGTGCCAGCAGTCCACTCGACAGGGGGCGAGGCCCCCAGCATTTT. Protein: CASSPLDRGRGPQHF. This chain uses TRBV27 with TRBJ1-5; 10 bases line up with TRBD1. CDR3 length: 15 amino acids. V was clipped by 5 bases and J by 10 bases; unmatched bases: 11. Germline CDR1 reads MNHEY; CDR2 reads SMNVEV (reference sequence).

The chain combines TRBV2 with TRBJ1-4, with D perhaps matching TRBD1 (6 bases). Trimming removed 3 bases from V and 6 bases from J, with 11 bases in between. The germline V gene encodes CDR1 SNHLY and CDR2 FYNNEI. The CDR3 has 14 amino acids. The CDR3 nucleotides read TGTGCCAGCAGTGACGGGGGGCTGTATGAAAAACTGTTTTTT. Translating it yields CASSDGGLYEKLFF.

The chain employs TRBV30 and TRBJ2-5; 12 nucleotides match TRBD1. V lost 4 bases to trimming and J lost 3 bases; unmatched junction nucleotides: 6. The CDR3 contains 15 residues. Germline values: CDR1 GTSNPN, CDR2 SVGIG (reference sequence). CDR3 nucleotides: TGTGCCTGGAATCTTGGGACAGGGGGCGAAGAGACCCAGTACTTC. Translation gives CAWNLGTGGEETQYF. The whole variable domain, remainder taken from reference TRBV30 and TRBJ2-5, is SQTIHQWPATLVQPVGSPLSLECTVEGTSNPNLYWYRQAAGRGLQLLFYSVGIGQISSEVPQNLSASRPQDRQFILSSKKLLLSDSGFYLCAWNLGTGGEETQYFGPGTRLLVL.

This clone occurred a few times. J is TRBJ1-2 and V is TRBV6-5; possible D gene TRBD1, 5 bases. The CDR3 spans 15 residues. The V end lost 7 bases, the J end lost 4 bases, and 19 bases lay between the germline ends. In germline, CDR1 is MNHEY, CDR2 SVGAGI. In DNA form, the CDR3 reads TGTGCCAGCATCTCGTCGTTGGGGGGTTTCTATGGCTACACCTTC. Translating gives CASISSLGGFYGYTF.

V usage is TRBV30 and J usage is TRBJ2-7, with D possibly matching TRBD1 (6 bases). Germline loops: CDR1 GTSNPN, CDR2 SVGIG (reference sequence). The CDR3 runs 13 residues. Trimming took 2 bases from V and 3 from J, leaving 11 bases between them. CDR3 DNA sequence: TGTGCCTGGAGTCTTTCACAGGGCTACGAGCAGTACTTC. It is translated as CAWSLSQGYEQYF.

The chain carries TRBV19 and TRBJ2-5, with D hard to call. Germline CDR1 reads LNHDA; CDR2 reads SQIVND (reference sequence). Between the trimmed V and J ends, which lost 3 bases and 5 bases, there was a span of 10 bases. The CDR3 extends over 13 amino acids. CDR3 in amino acids: CASSMSGRETQYF. CDR3 DNA sequence: TGTGCCAGTAGTATGTCGGGTCGGGAGACCCAGTACTTC.

CDR3 nucleotides: TGTGCCAGCAGCCCCCGACAGGGGGGAAACACCATATATTTT. As protein: CASSPRQGGNTIYF. This chain uses TRBV3-1 (or the pseudogene TRBV3-2) with TRBJ1-3, with 8 bases aligning to TRBD1. In germline, CDR1 is LGHDT, CDR2 YNNKEL (reference sequence). The CDR3 is 14 residues long. After removal of 4 bases from V and 4 bases from J, the junction contained 3 bases not matched to a gene.

This chain connects TRBV18 to TRBJ1-2; D may be TRBD1 (5 bases). CDR1 and CDR2 (germline): KGHSH, LQKENI. V was trimmed by 4 bases and J by 6 bases, leaving 9 bases between them. The CDR3 runs 12 residues. CDR3 region: CASSHQGDGYTF. DNA for the CDR3: TGTGCCAGCTCACACCAGGGTGATGGCTACACCTTC.

The genes are TRBV19 and TRBJ1-1; D uncertain. The CDR3 runs to 14 residues. Germline CDR1 reads LNHDA; CDR2 reads SQIVND (reference sequence). V lost 6 bases, J lost 4 bases, and 15 bases lay in between. The DNA of the CDR3 is TGTGCCAGTAGGGCTAGGTCGGGGAGCACTGAAGCTTTCTTT. Amino acid sequence: CASRARSGSTEAFF.

This clone has only one observation. The chain links TRBV5-6 to TRBJ1-1; 9 nucleotides align to TRBD1. Germline CDR1 reads SGHDT; CDR2 reads YYEEEE. This CDR3 has 13 residues. Unmatched junction bases numbered 4, after V lost 4 bases and J lost 6 bases. In nucleotides, the CDR3 is TGTGCCAGCAGCATCTGGACAGGGGCTGAAGCTTTCTTT. This translates into CASSIWTGAEAFF.

The chain couples TRBV19 to TRBJ2-1; 10 nucleotides match TRBD1. The V gene end was trimmed by 9 bases and the J gene end by 9 bases; junction bases not matched to a gene: 17. Germline V gives CDR1 LNHDA, CDR2 SQIVND (reference sequence). The CDR3 contains 16 residues. For the CDR3, the DNA is TGTGCCAGCCGTATATTCGGGACAGGGGACGATGGTGAGCAGTTCTTC. It codes for CASRIFGTGDDGEQFF.

This chain uses TRBV7-9 with TRBJ1-1; D may be TRBD1 (6 bases). V was clipped by 1 base and J by 3 bases, with 15 bases between them. The CDR3 covers 16 residues. Germline V CDR1 and CDR2: SEHNR, FQNEAQ (reference sequence). The DNA of the CDR3 is TGTGCCAGCAGCTTAGAGGGGACACTGGTTGACACTGAAGCTTTCTTT. This gives the protein CASSLEGTLVDTEAFF.

The rearrangement joins TRBV28 to TRBJ2-7; D may be TRBD2 (7 bases). Germline V gives CDR1 MDHEN, CDR2 SYDVKM. V was trimmed by 8 bases and J by 2 bases, leaving 19 bases between them. This CDR3 comprises 15 residues. CDR3 amino acids: CASFGGGASPYEQYF. The CDR3 nucleotides are TGTGCCAGCTTCGGAGGGGGGGCTTCTCCCTACGAGCAGTACTTC.

This clone came up once. This rearrangement joins TRBV6-2 or TRBV6-3 to TRBJ2-7; TRBD2 matches 14 bases. V trimming: 5 bases; J trimming: 7 bases; junction bases outside the gene matches: 19. Germline V CDR1 and CDR2: MNHEY, SVGEGT. There are 19 residues in the CDR3. The CDR3 nucleotides read TGTGCCAGCAGTGGTCCGGGACTAGCGGGAGAGGGGGGTGCTGGTGAGCAGTACTTC. Translated: CASSGPGLAGEGGAGEQYF.

This rearrangement joins TRBV11-2 to TRBJ2-1; possibly TRBD2 for D (5 bases). CDR1 is SGHAT and CDR2 is FQNNGV in the germline V gene. Trimming took 0 bases from V and 10 from J, leaving 7 bases between them. The CDR3 runs 12 residues. The CDR3 spells CASSLDRGEQFF. DNA for the CDR3: TGTGCCAGCAGCTTAGATCGAGGGGAGCAGTTCTTC.